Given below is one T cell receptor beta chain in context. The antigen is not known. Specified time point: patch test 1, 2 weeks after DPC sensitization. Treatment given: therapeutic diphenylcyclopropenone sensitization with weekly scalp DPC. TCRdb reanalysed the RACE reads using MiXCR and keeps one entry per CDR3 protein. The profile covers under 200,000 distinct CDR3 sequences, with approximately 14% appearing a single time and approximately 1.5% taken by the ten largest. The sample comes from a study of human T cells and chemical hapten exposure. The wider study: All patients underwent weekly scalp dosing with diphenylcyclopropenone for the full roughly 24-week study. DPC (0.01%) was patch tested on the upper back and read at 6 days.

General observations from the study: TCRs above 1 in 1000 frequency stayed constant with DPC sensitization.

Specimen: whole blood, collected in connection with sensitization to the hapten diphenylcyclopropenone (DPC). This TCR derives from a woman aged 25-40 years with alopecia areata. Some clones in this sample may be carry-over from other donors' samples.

CDR3 sequence: CASRPGGDSPLHF. CDR3 DNA: TGTGCCAGCAGACCGGGGGGGGACTCACCCCTCCACTTT. This chain joins TRBV7-9 and TRBJ1-6; a possible D gene is TRBD1 (5 bases). The CDR3 length is 13 residues. V lost 6 bases, J lost 10 bases, and 13 bases lay in between. Germline lookup yields CDR1 SEHNR and CDR2 FQNEAQ (reference sequence).